This TCR beta chain was sequenced for a study of read filtering for tumor transcriptome and immune sequencing (TCRdb year 2020). General notes on the study: Of the patients in the cohort, approximately 16 were male and over 11 were female, and their mean age was around 64 years, with a range of about 47 to 85. By revised international staging, 8 or 9 patients were R-ISS I, over 15 were R-ISS II and over five were R-ISS III. Whole-transcriptome libraries were prepared with the TruSeq RNA Access Library Prep Kit after DNase treatment. Using the same bone marrow samples, the study ran both targeted immune repertoire sequencing and bulk whole-transcriptome sequencing and then compared the TCR repertoires from each method. One of the main goals was to work out a read-filtering strategy for immune repertoire data, in particular whether clonotypes backed by only a single read should be removed. Per sample, about 4.05 to 10.27 million TCR-region mapped reads were obtained with IR-seq, compared with only roughly 80 to 1273 with RNA-seq.

Each patient had bone marrow sampled at the time of active disease. Ficoll-Hypaque density gradient centrifugation was used to isolate the bone marrow mononuclear cells. Myeloma plasma cells were removed and CD138-negative cells were obtained by negative selection following labeling with CD138 magnetic microbeads on a MACS separator. Flow cytometry on an Attune NxT with CD138 antibodies was used to check the purity of the isolated cells. Total RNA was extracted using TRIzol reagent and was quantified on a NanoDrop spectrophotometer. Paired RNA-seq and IR-seq were performed on each patient's CD138-negative bone marrow sample. Measured from the cysteine to the phenylalanine, the CDR3 is 15 residues long. Only the CDR3 region is kept as DNA, spanning 45 bases read in frame from base 1. V loses 4 bases of germline sequence and J loses 1 base, and the interval between the two ends is 12 bases. CDR1 SGHTA and CDR2 FQGTGA are derived from the germline V gene.

Broad study findings and their caveats: In IR-seq, single-read clonotypes were roughly 82% of clonotypes but around 3.6% of total reads; in RNA-seq they were roughly 72% of clonotypes and 35% to 45% of reads. The sorted CD138-negative fraction was a mixed bone marrow immune population, not purified T cells. The correlation between IR-seq and RNA-seq shared clonotype proportions rose when single-read clonotypes were removed. Clonotypes were captured by IR-seq at much higher depth and more reliably than by RNA-seq, and smaller IR-seq throughput was sufficient for identification of most shared clonotypes.

TCR libraries were constructed from 400 ng RNA using the Immunoverse kit, and molecular barcoded adaptors covering alpha/delta and beta/gamma chains were employed. TCR library preparation used the same RNA that went into transcriptome sequencing. TCR libraries were sequenced on an Illumina HiSeq 4000 with 2 x 150 cycles. The authors processed their data as follows. MiXCR aligned TCR reads to human V, D, J and C references and assembled the aligned reads into CDR3 clonotypes, with quality filtering and error correction included. Clonotype counts and gene usage diversity were analyzed with the tcR package in R. For inspection of raw mapping reads, RNA-seq reads were mapped by STAR aligner version 2.5.3a onto GRCh37 of the human genome. To test how sequencing depth affects detected clonotypes, IR-seq fastq files were randomly downsampled with Seqtk 1.3. In-frame beta chains were kept once TCRdb had trimmed the public reads at Q25 with fastp and called clones with MiXCR. Each CDR3 protein gets just one entry, which takes the most common genes and DNA from the rows behind it. The authors' filters were not applied to this entry. The sample profile shows roughly 49,000 distinct CDR3 sequences; around 21% of them were found once. Less than 45% of the sample goes to the ten largest clones.

The sample holds many counts of this clonotype. Its target antigen remains unknown. Base qualities are not recorded, but no much larger clone differs from it by a single base. Rearrangement joined TRBV7-3 to TRBJ2-3, with the D gene not confidently named. This TCR was recovered from a donor aged 40 or older with multiple myeloma. Sequencing was performed on a population of CD138-negative cells sorted from bone marrow. The cell subset or site label here, explained by the study, means: bone marrow mononuclear cells depleted of CD138+ plasma/myeloma cells by negative magnetic selection. The CDR3 in this case is CASSSDVGGTDTQYF. The DNA sequence is TGTGCCAGCAGCTCAGACGTTGGGGGCACAGATACGCAGTATTTT.